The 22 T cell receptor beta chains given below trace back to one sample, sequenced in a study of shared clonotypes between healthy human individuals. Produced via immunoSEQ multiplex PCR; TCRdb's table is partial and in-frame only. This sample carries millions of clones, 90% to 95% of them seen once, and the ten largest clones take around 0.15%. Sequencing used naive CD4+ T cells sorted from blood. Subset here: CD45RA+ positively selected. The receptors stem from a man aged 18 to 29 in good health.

CDR3 DNA: TGTGCCAGCAGCGTAGTATTCGGGGAGCTGTTTTTT. It encodes CASSVVFGELFF. The rearrangement joins TRBV9 to TRBJ2-2; D is unresolved. The CDR3 totals 12 residues. The germline CDR1 and CDR2 sequences are SGDLS and YYNGEE. Trimming removed 0 bases from V and 7 bases from J, with 4 bases in between.

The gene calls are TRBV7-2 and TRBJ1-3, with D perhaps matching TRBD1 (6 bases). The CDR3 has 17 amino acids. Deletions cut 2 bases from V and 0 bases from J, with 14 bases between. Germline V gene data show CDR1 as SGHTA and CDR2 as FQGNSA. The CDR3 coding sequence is TGTGCCAGCAGCTTATCGGGGGCCCTAACCTCTGGAAACACCATATATTTT. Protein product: CASSLSGALTSGNTIYF.

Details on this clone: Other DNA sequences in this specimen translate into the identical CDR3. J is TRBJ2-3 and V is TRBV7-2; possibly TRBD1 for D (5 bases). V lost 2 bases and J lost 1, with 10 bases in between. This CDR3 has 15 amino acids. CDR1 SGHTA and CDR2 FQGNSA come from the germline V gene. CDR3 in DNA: TGTGCCAGCAGCTTACAGGGTCAGGGCACAGATACGCAGTATTTT. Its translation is CASSLQGQGTDTQYF.

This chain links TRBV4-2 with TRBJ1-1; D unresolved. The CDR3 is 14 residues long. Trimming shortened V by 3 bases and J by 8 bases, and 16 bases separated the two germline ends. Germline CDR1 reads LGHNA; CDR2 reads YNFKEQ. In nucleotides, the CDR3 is TGTGCCAGCAGCCACCTTGACCCGGCGGGGGAAGCTTTCTTT. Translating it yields CASSHLDPAGEAFF.

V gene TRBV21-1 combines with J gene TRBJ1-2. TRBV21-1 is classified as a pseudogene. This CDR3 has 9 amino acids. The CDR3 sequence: CARTYGYTF. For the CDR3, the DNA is TGTGCCAGAACCTATGGCTACACCTTC.

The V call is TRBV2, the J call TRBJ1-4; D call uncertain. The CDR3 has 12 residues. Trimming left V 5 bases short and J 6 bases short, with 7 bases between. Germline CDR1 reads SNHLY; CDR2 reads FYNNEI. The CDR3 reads CASSSHDEKLFF. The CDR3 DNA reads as TGTGCCAGCAGTTCCCATGATGAAAAACTGTTTTTT.

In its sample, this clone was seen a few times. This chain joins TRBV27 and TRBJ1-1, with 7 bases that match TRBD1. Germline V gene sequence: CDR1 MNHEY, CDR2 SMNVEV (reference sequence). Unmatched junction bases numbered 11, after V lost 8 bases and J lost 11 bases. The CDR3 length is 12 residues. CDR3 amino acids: CASSSTGEDAFF. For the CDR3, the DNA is TGTGCCAGCTCAAGCACAGGGGAAGACGCTTTCTTT.

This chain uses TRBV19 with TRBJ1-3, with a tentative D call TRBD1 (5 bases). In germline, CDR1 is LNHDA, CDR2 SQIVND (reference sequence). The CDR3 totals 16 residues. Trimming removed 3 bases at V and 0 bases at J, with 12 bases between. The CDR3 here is CASSIGDRISGNTIYF. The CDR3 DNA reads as TGTGCCAGTAGTATCGGTGACAGAATCTCTGGAAACACCATATATTTT.

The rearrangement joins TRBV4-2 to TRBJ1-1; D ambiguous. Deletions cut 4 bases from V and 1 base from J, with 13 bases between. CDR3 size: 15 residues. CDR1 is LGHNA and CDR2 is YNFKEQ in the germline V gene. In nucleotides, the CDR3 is TGTGCCAGCAGCCGATCCTCACAGTGGAACACTGAAGCTTTCTTT. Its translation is CASSRSSQWNTEAFF.

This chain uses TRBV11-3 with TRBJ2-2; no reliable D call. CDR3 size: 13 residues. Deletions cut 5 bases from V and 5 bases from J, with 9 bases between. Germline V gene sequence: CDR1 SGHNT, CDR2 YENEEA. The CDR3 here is CASSPTQTGELFF. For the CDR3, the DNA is TGTGCCAGCAGCCCAACCCAAACCGGGGAGCTGTTTTTT.

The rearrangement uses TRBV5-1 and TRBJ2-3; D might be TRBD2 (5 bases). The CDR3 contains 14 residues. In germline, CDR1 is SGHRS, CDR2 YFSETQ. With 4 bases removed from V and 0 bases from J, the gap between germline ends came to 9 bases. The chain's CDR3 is CASSMRTSTDTQYF. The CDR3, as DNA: TGCGCCAGCAGCATGCGGACTAGCACAGATACGCAGTATTTT.

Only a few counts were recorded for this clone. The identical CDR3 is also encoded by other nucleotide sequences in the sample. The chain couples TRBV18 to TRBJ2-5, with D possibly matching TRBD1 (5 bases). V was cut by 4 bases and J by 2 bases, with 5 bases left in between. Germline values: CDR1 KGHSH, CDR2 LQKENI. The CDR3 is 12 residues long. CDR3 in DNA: TGTGCCAGCTCACGACAGCAAGAGACCCAGTACTTC. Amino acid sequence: CASSRQQETQYF.

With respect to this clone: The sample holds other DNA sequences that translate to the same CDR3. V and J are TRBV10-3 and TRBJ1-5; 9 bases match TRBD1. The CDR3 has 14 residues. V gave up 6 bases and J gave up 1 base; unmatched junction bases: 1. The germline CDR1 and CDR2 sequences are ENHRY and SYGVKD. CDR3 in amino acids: CAISGTGSNQPQHF. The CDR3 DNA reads TGTGCCATCAGCGGGACAGGGAGCAATCAGCCCCAGCATTTT.

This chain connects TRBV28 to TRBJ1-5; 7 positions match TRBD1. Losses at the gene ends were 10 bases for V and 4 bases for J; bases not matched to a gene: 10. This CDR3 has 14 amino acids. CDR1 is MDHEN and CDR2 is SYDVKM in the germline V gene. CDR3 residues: CATDDRVGNQPQHF. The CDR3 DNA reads TGTGCCACTGACGACAGGGTTGGAAATCAGCCCCAGCATTTT.

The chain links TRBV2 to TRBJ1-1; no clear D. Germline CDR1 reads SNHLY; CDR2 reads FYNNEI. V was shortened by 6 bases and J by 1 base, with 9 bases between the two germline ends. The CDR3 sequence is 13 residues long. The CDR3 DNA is TGTGCCAGCAGCTCCGGTTCGAACACTGAAGCTTTCTTT. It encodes CASSSGSNTEAFF.

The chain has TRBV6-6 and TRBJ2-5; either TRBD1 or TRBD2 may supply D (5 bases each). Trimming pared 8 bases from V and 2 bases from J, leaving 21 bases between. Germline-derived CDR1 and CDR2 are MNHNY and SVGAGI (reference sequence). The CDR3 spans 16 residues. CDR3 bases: TGTGCCAGCGGAATCGACAGCGGCTTAGGGCAAGAGACCCAGTACTTC. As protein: CASGIDSGLGQETQYF.

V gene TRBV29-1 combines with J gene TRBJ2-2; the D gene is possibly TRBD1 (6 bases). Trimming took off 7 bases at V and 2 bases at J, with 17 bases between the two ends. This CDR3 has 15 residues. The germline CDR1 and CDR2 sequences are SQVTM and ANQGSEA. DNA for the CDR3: TGCAGCGCCATGCGAGGGGGACCAAACACCGGGGAGCTGTTTTTT. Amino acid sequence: CSAMRGGPNTGELFF.

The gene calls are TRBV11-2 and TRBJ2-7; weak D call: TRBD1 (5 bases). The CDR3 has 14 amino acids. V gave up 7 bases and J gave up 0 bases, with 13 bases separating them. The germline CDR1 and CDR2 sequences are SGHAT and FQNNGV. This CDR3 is CASTPGQDSYEQYF. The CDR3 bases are TGTGCCAGCACCCCAGGGCAGGACTCCTACGAGCAGTACTTC.

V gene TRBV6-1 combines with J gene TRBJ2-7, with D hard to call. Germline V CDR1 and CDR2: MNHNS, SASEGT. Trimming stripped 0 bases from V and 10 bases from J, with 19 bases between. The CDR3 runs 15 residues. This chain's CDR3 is CASSEARRPPPRQYF. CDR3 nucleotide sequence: TGTGCCAGCAGTGAAGCGCGTCGGCCACCCCCACGACAGTACTTC.

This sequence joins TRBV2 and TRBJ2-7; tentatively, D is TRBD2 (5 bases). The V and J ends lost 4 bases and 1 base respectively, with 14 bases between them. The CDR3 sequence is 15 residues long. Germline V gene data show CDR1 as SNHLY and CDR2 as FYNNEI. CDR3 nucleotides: TGTGCCAGCAGTGGCTCGGGAACAAATTCCTACGAGCAGTACTTC. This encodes CASSGSGTNSYEQYF.

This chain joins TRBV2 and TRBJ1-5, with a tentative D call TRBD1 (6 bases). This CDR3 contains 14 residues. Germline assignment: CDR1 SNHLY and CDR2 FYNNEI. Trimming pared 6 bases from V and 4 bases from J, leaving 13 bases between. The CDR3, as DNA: TGTGCCAGCAGGTACAGGGCGGGAAATCAGCCCCAGCATTTT. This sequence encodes CASRYRAGNQPQHF.

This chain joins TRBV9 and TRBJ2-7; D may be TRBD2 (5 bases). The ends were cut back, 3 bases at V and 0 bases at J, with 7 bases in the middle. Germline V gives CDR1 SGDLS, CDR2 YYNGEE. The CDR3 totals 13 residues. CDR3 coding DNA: TGTGCCAGCAGCGGGACTGACTCCTACGAGCAGTACTTC. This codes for CASSGTDSYEQYF.